Listed here is a single TCR beta chain. This sample was included in a study of blood T cell repertoires in COVID-19. For the study at large: COVID-19 samples collected from the United States, Italy and Spain covered acute and convalescent phases. From T cells, B-cell-depleted T cells, or PBMCs came the material, which was cDNA or gDNA.

Using immunoSEQ multiplex PCR, the repertoire was profiled, and TCRdb retains in-frame clones only, with some absent. This table holds about 140,000 clones, under 90% found once. The CDR3 loop spans 14 amino acids. V lost 5 bases to trimming and J lost 2 bases; unmatched junction nucleotides: 5. The origin of this receptor is a woman under 30 who had been exposed to COVID-19. V gene TRBV23-1 combines with J gene TRBJ1-1; TRBD1 aligns across 7 bases. TRBV23-1 is labeled an ORF, and its function is uncertain. Sequencing input: PBMCs or T cells enriched from blood (not recorded which). CDR3 bases: TGCGCCAGCAGTGGGACAGCGAACAACACTGAAGCTTTCTTT. Translated: CASSGTANNTEAFF.